What follows describes a single T cell receptor beta chain. Its specificity is not known. The entry originates in a study of shared clonotypes between healthy human individuals. Study information: Three plates were used per donor for CD4 naive, three for CD4 memory, two for CD8 naive and one for CD8 memory.

The CDR3 length is 14 residues. Germline trimming cut 4 bases from V and 1 base from J; bases unmatched to any gene: 3. CDR1 SGHNT and CDR2 YYREEE come from the germline V gene (reference sequence). Profiling relied on immunoSEQ multiplex PCR, and the TCRdb table lists in-frame clones only, not all of them. The table records a few million clones, around 95% of them present only once. Whole-study results and caveats: Across a few donors, naive CD4 shared roughly 5%, naive CD8 3.5% to 4%, memory CD4 2% to 2.5%, memory CD8 0.4% to 0.5%. Naive subsets, compared against memory subsets, generally had larger estimated richness values.

The rearrangement joins TRBV5-4 to TRBJ2-5; TRBD2 agrees at 8 bases. The sequence was collected from a man between 18 and 29 years old in good health. The specimen sequenced was naive CD4+ T cells sorted from blood. This sample's subset: CD45RA+ positively selected. The CDR3 spells CASSPGGIQETQYF. Written as DNA, the CDR3 is TGTGCCAGCAGCCCGGGGGGGATCCAAGAGACCCAGTACTTC.